This TCR beta chain was sequenced for a study of shared T cell receptors in the human thymus. CDR1 and CDR2 (germline): MDHEN, SYDVKM. The CDR3 has 14 amino acids. With 4 bases clipped from V and 3 bases from J, the junction kept 6 bases outside the gene matches. Sequenced by immunoSEQ multiplex PCR; TCRdb stores in-frame clones only, minus some. The data contain under 450,000 clones, approximately 95% of them singletons. Sequencing input: thymocytes. The TCR comes from a human donor. The chain uses TRBV28 and TRBJ2-7; 7 positions match TRBD1. CDR3 sequence reads: CASSSDRTLYEQYF. CDR3 coding DNA: TGTGCCAGCAGTTCGGACAGGACTCTCTACGAGCAGTACTTC.